This T cell receptor (beta chain) derives from a study of blood T cell repertoires in COVID-19. Overall study: Whether acute or convalescent, the COVID-19 samples came from the United States, Italy and Spain. PBMCs, B-cell-depleted T cells, or T cells were the source of the cDNA or gDNA that made up the material.

Per the germline V gene, CDR1 is SGHRS and CDR2 is YFSETQ. V was trimmed by 4 bases and J by 7 bases, leaving 15 bases between them. The CDR3 totals 14 residues. This clone was counted once. Source study methods: Reference gene primer amplification gave estimated nucleated cell counts. Here immunoSEQ multiplex PCR was the method, and the copy in TCRdb shows in-frame clones only, minus some. That table gives V, J and clone size, and the DNA gave D and trimming. The sample shows 110,000 to 150,000 clones, around 89% of them seen only once. This TCR was recovered from a woman aged 60-75 years with active COVID-19. The chain is built from TRBV5-1 and TRBJ1-5, with a tentative D call TRBD1 (6 bases). Source material: peripheral blood. The CDR3 nucleotides are TGCGCCAGCAGCCCTCTGGGTCAGGGGCAGCCCCAGCATTTT. This sequence encodes CASSPLGQGQPQHF.